This T cell receptor (beta chain) originates from a study of blood T cells in healthy people across ages. Concerning this clonotype: Its antigen is unidentified.

A sample-barcoded 5' primer and a J-beta primer mix were used in a second PCR of roughly 7 to 11 cycles. TCRdb reprocessed the 5' RACE reads with MiXCR, giving one entry per CDR3 protein. The table has about 1,500,000 distinct CDR3 sequences, over 25% seen once. Study results and limitations: Per million T cells, TCR beta diversity dropped roughly linearly as age increased. It was not possible, with unsorted PBMCs, to conclusively compare naive and antigen-experienced cells. CMV status of donors was unknown, possibly confounding expanded clonotype changes.

V lost 3 bases and J lost 6, with 14 bases in between. Germline V gene lookup returns CDR1 SEHNR and CDR2 FQNEAQ (reference sequence). The CDR3 sequence is 14 residues long. The sequence was obtained from a woman aged 25 to 39 in good health. Sequenced material: blood. V is TRBV7-9 and J is TRBJ1-2; D not resolved. CDR3 DNA: TGTGCCAGCAGCTTGGTGGCAGTGGGTAATGGCTACACCTTC. Translated: CASSLVAVGNGYTF.